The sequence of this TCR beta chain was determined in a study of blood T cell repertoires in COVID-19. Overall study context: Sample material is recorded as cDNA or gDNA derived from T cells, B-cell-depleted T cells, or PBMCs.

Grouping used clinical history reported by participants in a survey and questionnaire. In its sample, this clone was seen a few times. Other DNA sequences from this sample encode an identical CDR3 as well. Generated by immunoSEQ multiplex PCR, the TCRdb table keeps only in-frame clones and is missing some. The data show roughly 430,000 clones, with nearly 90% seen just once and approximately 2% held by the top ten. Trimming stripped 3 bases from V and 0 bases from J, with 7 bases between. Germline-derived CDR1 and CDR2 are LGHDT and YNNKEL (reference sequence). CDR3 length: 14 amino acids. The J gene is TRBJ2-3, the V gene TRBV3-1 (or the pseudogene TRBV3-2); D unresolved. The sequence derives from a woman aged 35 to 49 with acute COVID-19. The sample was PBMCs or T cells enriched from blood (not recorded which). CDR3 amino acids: CASSQVTSTDTQYF. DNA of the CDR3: TGTGCCAGCAGCCAGGTCACTAGCACAGATACGCAGTATTTT.